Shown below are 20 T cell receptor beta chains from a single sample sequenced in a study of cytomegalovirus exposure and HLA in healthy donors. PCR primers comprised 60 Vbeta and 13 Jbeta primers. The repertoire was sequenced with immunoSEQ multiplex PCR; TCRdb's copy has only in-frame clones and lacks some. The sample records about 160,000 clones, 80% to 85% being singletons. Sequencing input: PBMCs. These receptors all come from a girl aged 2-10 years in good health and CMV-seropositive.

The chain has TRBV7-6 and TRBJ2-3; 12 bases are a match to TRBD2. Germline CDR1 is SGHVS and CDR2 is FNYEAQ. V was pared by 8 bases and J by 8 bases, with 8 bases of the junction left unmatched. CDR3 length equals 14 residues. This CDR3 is CASGLAGNVATQYF. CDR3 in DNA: TGTGCCAGCGGACTAGCGGGGAATGTCGCTACGCAGTATTTT.

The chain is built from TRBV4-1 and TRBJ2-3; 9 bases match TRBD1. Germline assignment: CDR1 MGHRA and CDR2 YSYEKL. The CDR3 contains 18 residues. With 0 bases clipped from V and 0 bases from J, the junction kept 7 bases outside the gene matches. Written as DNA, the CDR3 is TGCGCCAGCAGCCAAGAGAGGACAGGGGCGGGGAGCACAGATACGCAGTATTTT. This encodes CASSQERTGAGSTDTQYF.

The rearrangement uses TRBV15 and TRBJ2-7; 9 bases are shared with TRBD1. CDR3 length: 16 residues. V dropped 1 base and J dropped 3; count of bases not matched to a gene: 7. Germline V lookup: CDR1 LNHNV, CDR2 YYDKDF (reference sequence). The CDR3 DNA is TGTGCCACCAGCAGAGGAGGAGGACAGGGGTTCTACGAGCAGTACTTC. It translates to CATSRGGGQGFYEQYF.

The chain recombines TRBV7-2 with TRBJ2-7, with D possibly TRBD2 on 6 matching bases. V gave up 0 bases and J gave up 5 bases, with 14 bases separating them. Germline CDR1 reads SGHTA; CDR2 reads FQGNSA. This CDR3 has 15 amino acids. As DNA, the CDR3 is TGTGCCAGCAGCTTAGCCGGGACTTGGATTAACGAGCAGTACTTC. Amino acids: CASSLAGTWINEQYF.

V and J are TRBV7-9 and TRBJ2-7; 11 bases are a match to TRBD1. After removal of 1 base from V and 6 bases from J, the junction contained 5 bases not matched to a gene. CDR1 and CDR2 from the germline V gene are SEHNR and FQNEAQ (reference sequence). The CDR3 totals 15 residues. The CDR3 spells CASSLGGGQGGEQYF. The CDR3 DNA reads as TGTGCCAGCAGCTTAGGAGGGGGACAGGGGGGCGAGCAGTACTTC.

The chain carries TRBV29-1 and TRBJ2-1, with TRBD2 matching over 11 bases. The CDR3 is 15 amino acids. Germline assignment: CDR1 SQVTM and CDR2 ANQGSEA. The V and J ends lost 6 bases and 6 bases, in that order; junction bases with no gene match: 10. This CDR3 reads CSVPGLAGWGNEQFF. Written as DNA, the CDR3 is TGCAGCGTCCCTGGACTAGCGGGTTGGGGCAATGAGCAGTTCTTC.

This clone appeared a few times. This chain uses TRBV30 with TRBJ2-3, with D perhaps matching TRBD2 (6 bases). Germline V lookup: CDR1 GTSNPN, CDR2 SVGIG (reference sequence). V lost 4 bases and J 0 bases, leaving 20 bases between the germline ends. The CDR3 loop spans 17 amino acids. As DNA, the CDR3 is TGTGCCTGGACCCGAAGAGGGGTCCTAGCGAGCACAGATACGCAGTATTTT. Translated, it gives CAWTRRGVLASTDTQYF.

The CDR3 protein is CASRSGLLSYEQYF. The CDR3, as DNA: TGTGCCAGCAGGTCCGGACTTCTATCCTACGAGCAGTACTTC. The rearrangement joins TRBV6-5 to TRBJ2-7, with D possibly matching TRBD2 (5 bases). V was clipped by 6 bases and J by 1 base, with 13 bases between them. The CDR3 length is 14 residues. Per the germline V gene, CDR1 is MNHEY and CDR2 is SVGAGI.

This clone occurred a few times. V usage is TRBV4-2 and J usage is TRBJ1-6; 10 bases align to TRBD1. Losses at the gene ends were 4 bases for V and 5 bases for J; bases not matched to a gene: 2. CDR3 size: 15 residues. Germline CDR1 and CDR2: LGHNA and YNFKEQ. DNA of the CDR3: TGTGCCAGCAGCCTTGGGACAGGGGATAATTCACCCCTCCACTTT. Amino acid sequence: CASSLGTGDNSPLHF.

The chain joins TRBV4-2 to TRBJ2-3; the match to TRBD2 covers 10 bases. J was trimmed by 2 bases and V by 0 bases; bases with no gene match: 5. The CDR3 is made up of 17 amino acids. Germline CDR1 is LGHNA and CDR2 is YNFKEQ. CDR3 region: CASSQEVAGGPTDTQYF. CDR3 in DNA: TGTGCCAGCAGCCAAGAGGTAGCGGGAGGCCCCACAGATACGCAGTATTTT.

This CDR3 reads CASSFSGFYEQYF. In DNA, the CDR3 is TGTGCCAGCAGCTTTAGCGGATTCTACGAGCAGTACTTC. The chain carries TRBV7-9 and TRBJ2-7, with a tentative D call TRBD2 (6 bases). V was cut by 3 bases and J by 3 bases, with 9 bases left in between. CDR1 SEHNR and CDR2 FQNEAQ come from the germline V gene (reference sequence). This CDR3 is built from 13 residues.

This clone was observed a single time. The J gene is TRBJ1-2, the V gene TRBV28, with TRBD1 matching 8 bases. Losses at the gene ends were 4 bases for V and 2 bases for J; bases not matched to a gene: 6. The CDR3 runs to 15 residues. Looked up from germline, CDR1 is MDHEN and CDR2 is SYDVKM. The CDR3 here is CASSSLGQGNYGYTF. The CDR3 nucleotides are TGTGCCAGCAGTTCACTCGGACAGGGCAACTATGGCTACACCTTC.

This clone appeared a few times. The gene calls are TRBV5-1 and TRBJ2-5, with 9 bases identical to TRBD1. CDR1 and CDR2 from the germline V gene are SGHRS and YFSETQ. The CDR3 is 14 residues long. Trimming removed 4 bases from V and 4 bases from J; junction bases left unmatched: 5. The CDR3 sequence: CASSPGQGPETQYF. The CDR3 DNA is TGCGCCAGCAGCCCGGGACAGGGTCCAGAGACCCAGTACTTC.

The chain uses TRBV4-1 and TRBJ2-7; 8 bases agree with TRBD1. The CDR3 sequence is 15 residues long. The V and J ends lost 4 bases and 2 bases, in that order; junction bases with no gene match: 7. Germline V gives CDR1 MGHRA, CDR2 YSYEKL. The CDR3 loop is CASSPRTGKTYEQYF. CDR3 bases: TGCGCCAGCAGCCCCCGGACAGGGAAGACCTACGAGCAGTACTTC.

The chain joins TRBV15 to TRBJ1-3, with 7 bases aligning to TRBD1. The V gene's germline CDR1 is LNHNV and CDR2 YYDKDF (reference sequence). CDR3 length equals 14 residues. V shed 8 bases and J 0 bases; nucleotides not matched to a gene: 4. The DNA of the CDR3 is TGTGCCACCGCTCCAGGGGGCTCTGGAAACACCATATATTTT. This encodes CATAPGGSGNTIYF.

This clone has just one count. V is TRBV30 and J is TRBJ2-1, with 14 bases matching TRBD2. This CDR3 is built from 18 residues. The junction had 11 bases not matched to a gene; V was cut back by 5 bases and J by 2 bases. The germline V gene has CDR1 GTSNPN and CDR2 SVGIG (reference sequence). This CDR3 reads CAWRSGTSGRSPYNEQFF. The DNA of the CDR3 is TGTGCCTGGCGCTCCGGGACTAGCGGGAGAAGTCCCTACAATGAGCAGTTCTTC. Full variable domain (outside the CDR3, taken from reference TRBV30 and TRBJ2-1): SQTIHQWPATLVQPVGSPLSLECTVEGTSNPNLYWYRQAAGRGLQLLFYSVGIGQISSEVPQNLSASRPQDRQFILSSKKLLLSDSGFYLCAWRSGTSGRSPYNEQFFGPGTRLTVL.

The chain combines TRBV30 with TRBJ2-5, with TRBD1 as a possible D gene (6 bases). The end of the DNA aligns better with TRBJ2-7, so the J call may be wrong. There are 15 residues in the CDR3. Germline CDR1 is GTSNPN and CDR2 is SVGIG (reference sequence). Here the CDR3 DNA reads TGTGCCCTTATATCCCTTTCAGGGGCTTCCTACGAGCAGTACTTC. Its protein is CALISLSGASYEQYF.

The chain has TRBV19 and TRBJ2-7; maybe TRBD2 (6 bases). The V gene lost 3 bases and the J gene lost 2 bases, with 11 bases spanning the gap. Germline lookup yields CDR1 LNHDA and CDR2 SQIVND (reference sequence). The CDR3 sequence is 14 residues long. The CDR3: CASSIGGKTYEQYF. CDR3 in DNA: TGTGCCAGTAGTATCGGAGGGAAAACCTACGAGCAGTACTTC.

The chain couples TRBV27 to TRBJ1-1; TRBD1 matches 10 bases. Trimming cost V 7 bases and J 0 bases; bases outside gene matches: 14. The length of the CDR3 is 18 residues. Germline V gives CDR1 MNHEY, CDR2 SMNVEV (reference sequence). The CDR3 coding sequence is TGTGCCAGCACCGTAGAAGACAGGGGGCCCTCGATGAACACTGAAGCTTTCTTT. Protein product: CASTVEDRGPSMNTEAFF.

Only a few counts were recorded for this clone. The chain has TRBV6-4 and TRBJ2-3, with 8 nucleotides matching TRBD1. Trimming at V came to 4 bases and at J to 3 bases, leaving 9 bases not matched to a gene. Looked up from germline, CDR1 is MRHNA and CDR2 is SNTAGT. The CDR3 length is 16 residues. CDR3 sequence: CASSAEAGGGTDTQYF. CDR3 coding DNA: TGTGCCAGCAGTGCCGAGGCAGGGGGCGGAACAGATACGCAGTATTTT.